This paragraph reports one T cell receptor beta chain. One end of the junction does not line up with germline, which may come from a read error. Germline-derived CDR1 and CDR2 are SGHAT and FQNNGV. The CDR3 length is 15 residues. This sample stems from a study of T cells in Graves' hyperthyroidism and ophthalmopathy. TCR beta CDR3 regions were amplified from RNA transcripts. TCR CDR3 regions were first amplified by RT-PCR with HTBI primers. TCRdb passed the multiplex PCR reads through MiXCR, listing each CDR3 protein once. The sample consists of about 570,000 distinct CDR3 sequences, 35% to 55% of them appearing once.

The TCR was taken from an adult woman with Graves' disease, either hyperthyroidism or ophthalmopathy (not recorded which). V is TRBV11-2 and J is TRBJ2-2; the D gene is possibly TRBD1 (6 bases). Sequences were obtained from peripheral blood or thyroid tissue (not recorded which). The CDR3 loop reads CASGLFTTGYGELFF. CDR3 coding DNA: TGTGCCAGCGGCTTATTTACGACAGGCTACGGGGAGCTGTTTTTT.